This passage covers 22 T cell receptor beta chains from one sample sequenced in a study of blood T cell repertoires in COVID-19. Sequenced by immunoSEQ multiplex PCR; TCRdb stores in-frame clones only, minus some. The sample shows roughly 250,000 clones, more than 65% of them seen only once. The sample consisted of peripheral blood. The source of these receptors is a woman aged 40 to 50 with active or convalescent COVID-19.

The rearrangement joins TRBV27 to TRBJ2-1; 7 nucleotides match TRBD2. Germline CDR1 is MNHEY and CDR2 is SMNVEV (reference sequence). V lost 4 bases to trimming and J lost 1 base; unmatched junction nucleotides: 19. The CDR3 loop spans 20 amino acids. The CDR3 DNA follows: TGTGCCAGCAGTTCGGCAATACTAGCGTCGGGTAAGGGATCCTACAATGAGCAGTTCTTC. Its translation is CASSSAILASGKGSYNEQFF.

This clone was seen more than once but under ten times. CDR3 protein: CASSAGQGSYGYTF. For the CDR3, the DNA is TGTGCCAGCAGCGCCGGACAGGGCAGCTATGGCTACACCTTC. V usage is TRBV9 and J usage is TRBJ1-2; 8 positions match TRBD1. CDR1 is SGDLS, CDR2 YYNGEE, per germline. This CDR3 has 14 residues. Germline trimming cut 3 bases from V and 4 bases from J; bases unmatched to any gene: 5.

The chain uses TRBV30 and TRBJ2-1; 10 positions agree with TRBD2. The CDR3 extends over 16 amino acids. CDR1 is GTSNPN and CDR2 is SVGIG in the germline V gene (reference sequence). Trimming cost V 0 bases and J 6 bases; bases outside gene matches: 8. CDR3 residues: CAWSVLGSGGPNEQFF. The CDR3 DNA is TGTGCCTGGAGTGTACTCGGTAGCGGGGGGCCCAATGAGCAGTTCTTC.

The J gene is TRBJ2-3, the V gene TRBV2, with 12 bases aligning to TRBD2. The germline gives CDR1 SNHLY, CDR2 FYNNEI. Trimming took 7 bases from V and 5 from J; bases not matched to a gene: 4. The CDR3 is 14 residues long. CDR3: CASNGLAGIDTQYF. The CDR3 region has the DNA TGTGCCAGCAACGGACTAGCGGGGATAGATACGCAGTATTTT. Looking up the rest from reference TRBV2 and TRBJ2-3 gives the full variable domain: EPEVTQTPSHQVTQMGQEVILRCVPISNHLYFYWYRQILGQKVEFLVSFYNNEISEKSEIFDDQFSVERPDGSNFTLKIRSTKLEDSAMYFCASNGLAGIDTQYFGPGTRLTVL.

The chain recombines TRBV5-6 with TRBJ1-1; TRBD1 agrees at 7 bases. With V trimmed by 0 bases and J by 3 bases, 2 bases remained unmatched. The CDR3 length is 14 residues. CDR1 is SGHDT and CDR2 is YYEEEE in the germline V gene. The CDR3 is CASSLEQGDTEAFF. The DNA for the CDR3 is TGTGCCAGCAGCTTGGAGCAGGGGGACACTGAAGCTTTCTTT.

This clone was counted only a few times. The chain has TRBV9 and TRBJ1-6, with D possibly matching TRBD1 (5 bases). The germline V and J ends were trimmed by 2 bases and 8 bases, with 11 bases remaining between them. The CDR3 has 14 residues. From germline, CDR1 is SGDLS and CDR2 YYNGEE. The CDR3 loop reads CASSVRRVDSPLHF. The CDR3 DNA reads as TGTGCCAGCAGCGTCCGCAGGGTCGATTCACCCCTCCACTTT.

The chain couples TRBV28 to TRBJ2-7, with 7 bases that match TRBD1. J was trimmed by 2 bases and V by 5 bases; bases with no gene match: 6. The CDR3 is made up of 14 amino acids. CDR1 and CDR2 from the germline V gene are MDHEN and SYDVKM. The CDR3 reads CASSPAGGPYEQYV. The CDR3 nucleotides are TGTGCCAGCAGTCCAGCAGGGGGTCCCTACGAGCAGTACGTC.

This clone was counted a single time. This chain links TRBV7-3 with TRBJ2-1; possibly TRBD1 for D (7 bases). Germline lookup yields CDR1 SGHTA and CDR2 FQGTGA. The CDR3 loop spans 14 amino acids. V was trimmed by 2 bases and J by 4 bases, leaving 9 bases between them. Here the CDR3 DNA reads TGTGCCAGCAGCTTATCAGGGGGGTACAATGAGCAGTTCTTC. Protein: CASSLSGGYNEQFF.

This clone was picked up a small number of times. The gene calls are TRBV11-3 and TRBJ2-2, with TRBD2 as a possible D gene (5 bases). The CDR3 contains 15 residues. Germline V gives CDR1 SGHNT, CDR2 YENEEA. Trimming pared 1 base from V and 5 bases from J, leaving 11 bases between. CDR3 sequence reads: CASSLGRGWTGELFF. The CDR3 coding sequence is TGTGCCAGCAGCTTAGGACGGGGATGGACCGGGGAGCTGTTTTTT.

The J gene is TRBJ2-1, the V gene TRBV6-4; 8 positions agree with TRBD2. The CDR3 is 15 residues long. V lost 6 bases to trimming and J lost 0 bases; unmatched junction nucleotides: 4. Germline CDR1 and CDR2: MRHNA and SNTAGT. In DNA, the CDR3 is TGTGCCAGCAGCCGCAGCGGGAGCTCCTACAATGAGCAGTTCTTC. This gives the protein CASSRSGSSYNEQFF.

The CDR3 sequence: CASKESSSYNSPLHF. The CDR3 nucleotides are TGTGCCAGTAAGGAGTCAAGCTCCTATAATTCACCCCTCCACTTT. This chain joins TRBV19 and TRBJ1-6; D unclear. CDR1 is LNHDA and CDR2 is SQIVND in the germline V gene (reference sequence). The germline V and J ends were trimmed by 7 bases and 0 bases, with 10 bases remaining between them. The CDR3 is 15 amino acids.

The chain combines TRBV5-1 with TRBJ2-1; D is ambiguous. The V end lost 2 bases, the J end lost 5 bases, and 11 bases lay between the germline ends. The CDR3 is made up of 14 amino acids. Looked up from germline, CDR1 is SGHRS and CDR2 is YFSETQ. CDR3 sequence (DNA): TGCGCCAGCAGCTTTAAGAGGTTTGACAATGAGCAGTTCTTC. It specifies CASSFKRFDNEQFF.

This chain connects TRBV10-3 to TRBJ1-2, with 11 bases aligning to TRBD1. The CDR3 has 15 amino acids. Germline CDR1 ENHRY, CDR2 SYGVKD. The junction had 3 bases not matched to a gene; V was cut back by 3 bases and J by 3 bases. CDR3 DNA: TGTGCCATCAGTGACGGACAGGGGGCTTACTATGGCTACACCTTC. This translates into CAISDGQGAYYGYTF.

The chain is built from TRBV27 and TRBJ1-1; the match to TRBD1 covers 11 bases. V shed 5 bases, J shed 10 bases, and the junction held 0 bases outside the gene matches. There are 11 residues in the CDR3. Looked up from germline, CDR1 is MNHEY and CDR2 is SMNVEV (reference sequence). The CDR3, as DNA: TGTGCCAGCAGTGGGACAGGGGGAGCTTTCTTT. Its translation: CASSGTGGAFF.

A few counts support this clone. This chain links TRBV28 with TRBJ1-2, with a tentative D call TRBD1 (5 bases). The germline V gene encodes CDR1 MDHEN and CDR2 SYDVKM. This CDR3 comprises 12 residues. V was trimmed by 5 bases and J by 4 bases, leaving 8 bases between them. For the CDR3, the DNA is TGTGCCAGCAGTCCCCAGGGCTATGGCTACACCTTC. The encoded protein is CASSPQGYGYTF.

The chain joins TRBV30 to TRBJ2-2, with TRBD2 matching over 7 bases. This CDR3 spans 13 amino acids. Trimming removed 4 bases from V and 6 bases from J; junction bases left unmatched: 5. Germline loops: CDR1 GTSNPN, CDR2 SVGIG (reference sequence). CDR3 loop: CAWNGGKAGELFF. CDR3 nucleotides: TGTGCCTGGAACGGGGGGAAGGCCGGGGAGCTGTTTTTT.

This clone appeared once. CDR3 bases: TGTGCCAGCAGCGTACATTTCGGTAACACTGAAGCTTTCTTT. Its translation: CASSVHFGNTEAFF. The chain joins TRBV9 to TRBJ1-1; D is unresolved. Trimming cost V 1 base and J 2 bases, with 9 bases left between them. There are 14 residues in the CDR3. CDR1 and CDR2 (germline): SGDLS, YYNGEE.

The chain recombines TRBV28 with TRBJ1-6; D is unresolved. The CDR3 totals 16 residues. Deletions cut 8 bases from V and 1 base from J, with 15 bases between. Germline values: CDR1 MDHEN, CDR2 SYDVKM. The CDR3 DNA reads TGTGCCAGCTCGTACTATGGCAGATCCTATAATTCACCCCTCCACTTT. Its protein is CASSYYGRSYNSPLHF. Full variable domain (outside the CDR3, taken from reference TRBV28 and TRBJ1-6): DVKVTQSSRYLVKRTGEKVFLECVQDMDHENMFWYRQDPGLGLRLIYFSYDVKMKEKGDIPEGYSVSREKKERFSLILESASTNQTSMYLCASSYYGRSYNSPLHFGNGTRLTVT.

The chain employs TRBV28 and TRBJ2-1, with 7 bases fitting TRBD1. This CDR3 region has 13 residues. V dropped 6 bases and J dropped 6; count of bases not matched to a gene: 5. Germline assignment: CDR1 MDHEN and CDR2 SYDVKM. For the CDR3, the DNA is TGTGCCAGCAGCGAGGGACAGCTCAATGAGCAGTTCTTC. Encoded protein: CASSEGQLNEQFF.

The chain couples TRBV4-1 to TRBJ2-3; D may be TRBD1 (5 bases). V lost 8 bases and J lost 1, with 16 bases in between. This CDR3 is 15 amino acids long. CDR1 MGHRA and CDR2 YSYEKL come from the germline V gene. The CDR3 is CASRALGLGTDTQYF. The CDR3 DNA sequence: TGCGCCAGCCGGGCGCTGGGGCTGGGCACAGATACGCAGTATTTT.

The chain joins TRBV7-9 to TRBJ1-5; 12 bases are shared with TRBD1. CDR3 length equals 16 residues. Unmatched junction bases numbered 6, after V lost 5 bases and J lost 4 bases. CDR1 SEHNR and CDR2 FQNEAQ come from the germline V gene (reference sequence). CDR3 coding DNA: TGTGCCAGCAGCGGGACAGGGGGCGGTGGGAATCAGCCCCAGCATTTT. Protein product: CASSGTGGGGNQPQHF.

This sequence joins TRBV11-3 and TRBJ2-2; maybe TRBD1 (6 bases). Germline assignment: CDR1 SGHNT and CDR2 YENEEA. CDR3 length: 17 residues. V lost 1 base and J 7 bases, leaving 19 bases between the germline ends. The CDR3, as DNA: TGTGCCAGCAGCTTAGGCCGGGACACGGCAATACTCGGGGAGCTGTTTTTT. Its protein product is CASSLGRDTAILGELFF.